These T cell receptor beta chains were read from a single sample in a study of T cells after yellow fever vaccination. TCRdb re-called the 5' RACE reads through MiXCR, storing one row per CDR3 protein. The sample lists under 600,000 distinct CDR3 sequences, around an eighth occurring once. The source was PBMCs, collected on the day of the yellow fever booster vaccination. These receptors originate from a young man who received the YFV17D yellow fever vaccine. Both conserved end residues are part of each CDR3. D genes are given only for firm matches. Clone size is shown for a subset of rows, as once, few, many or a class of expanded clone.

TRBJ2-7,TRBD2,.,TRBV20-1,CSAIAGALDELYF,TGCAGTGCTATAGCGGGAGCGTTGGATGAGCTGTACTTC
TRBJ2-1,.,.,TRBV9,CASSAGGSPTYNEQFF,TGTGCCAGCAGCGCCGGGGGCAGCCCGACCTACAATGAGCAGTTCTTC
TRBJ2-3,.,.,TRBV7-9,CASSYAVTDTQYF,TGTGCCAGCAGCTACGCCGTCACAGATACGCAGTATTTT
TRBJ1-1,.,few,TRBV7-9,CASSADSYTEAFF,TGTGCCAGCAGCGCCGACAGCTACACTGAAGCTTTCTTT
TRBJ2-3,.,.,TRBV4-3,CASSQDGMRADTQYF,TGCGCCAGCAGCCAAGATGGGATGAGGGCAGATACGCAGTATTTT
TRBJ2-3,.,few,TRBV4-2,CASSLGEFRYFVTDTQYF,TGTGCCAGCAGCCTAGGGGAGTTCCGGTATTTCGTCACAGATACGCAGTATTTT
TRBJ2-7,TRBD1,few,TRBV5-1,CASSLGQGSTEQYF,TGCGCCAGCAGCTTGGGACAGGGGTCTACTGAGCAGTACTTC
TRBJ2-7,TRBD2,few,TRBV7-9,CASSFAGVVYEQYF,TGTGCCAGCAGCTTTGCGGGAGTCGTCTACGAGCAGTACTTC
TRBJ2-5,TRBD1,few,TRBV20-1,CSARPGTGQETQYF,TGCAGTGCTAGACCCGGGACAGGGCAAGAGACCCAGTACTTC
TRBJ2-1,TRBD2,.,TRBV7-2,CASSLAGAGGPDEQFF,TGTGCCAGCAGCTTAGCTGGAGCGGGAGGGCCCGATGAGCAGTTCTTC
TRBJ1-2,.,few,TRBV30,CAWSGQNREFPYGYTF,TGTGCCTGGAGTGGGCAAAACAGGGAATTTCCCTATGGCTACACCTTC
TRBJ2-6,.,few,TRBV29-1,CSAEAENLGIVGSNVLTF,TGCAGCGCTGAGGCAGAGAATCTGGGGATTGTCGGGTCCAACGTCCTGACTTTC
TRBJ1-5,.,.,TRBV7-9,CASSFPGDQPQHF,TGTGCCAGCAGTTTTCCAGGGGATCAGCCCCAGCATTTT
TRBJ2-7,TRBD1,many,TRBV11-2,CASSRDRQSYEQYF,TGTGCCAGCAGCCGGGACAGGCAATCCTACGAGCAGTACTTC
TRBJ2-7,TRBD1,few,TRBV20-1,CSARDGGTGGVQYF,TGCAGTGCTAGAGATGGCGGGACAGGGGGCGTGCAGTACTTC
TRBJ2-7,.,few,TRBV7-2,CASSRTRGEQYF,TGTGCCAGCAGTCGTACTAGGGGCGAGCAGTACTTC
TRBJ2-3,.,.,TRBV9,CASSVGQDTQYF,TGTGCCAGCAGCGTAGGACAGGATACGCAGTATTTT
TRBJ1-4,.,.,TRBV3-1,CASSQDLKALKLFF,TGTGCCAGCAGCCAAGATTTAAAGGCTTTGAAACTGTTTTTT
TRBJ2-7,.,few,TRBV4-3,CASSQDWGTYEQYF,TGCGCCAGCAGCCAAGATTGGGGGACCTACGAGCAGTACTTC
TRBJ2-1,TRBD2,.,TRBV4-1,CASSQGGSGPYNEQFF,TGCGCCAGCAGCCAAGGGGGTAGCGGGCCTTACAATGAGCAGTTCTTC
TRBJ2-2,.,few,TRBV5-4,CASSLVGQDTGELFF,TGTGCCAGCAGCTTGGTGGGGCAGGACACCGGGGAGCTGTTTTTT
TRBJ2-3,.,.,TRBV25-1,CASSETRVNADTQYF,TGTGCCAGCAGTGAAACCAGGGTGAACGCAGATACGCAGTATTTT
TRBJ1-3,.,.,TRBV20-1,CSAPRVTGNTIYF,TGCAGTGCCCCTCGGGTTACTGGAAACACCATATATTTT
TRBJ2-5,.,few,TRBV3-1,CASNDGDTKETQYF,TGTGCCAGCAACGACGGGGATACTAAAGAGACCCAGTACTTC
TRBJ2-7,.,.,TRBV12-3/TRBV12-4,CASSVDLTYEQYF,TGTGCCAGCAGTGTCGACCTAACCTACGAGCAGTACTTC
TRBJ2-7,TRBD1,.,TRBV7-8,CASSLAQGDSYEQYF,TGTGCCAGCAGCTTAGCCCAGGGGGACTCCTACGAGCAGTACTTC
TRBJ2-1,.,.,TRBV6-5,CASSTLTHGEGYNEQFF,TGTGCCAGCAGTACCCTTACCCACGGCGAGGGATACAATGAGCAGTTCTTC
TRBJ1-2,.,.,TRBV4-1,CASSQAGGDNYGYTF,TGCGCCAGCAGCCAAGCCGGAGGGGACAACTATGGCTACACCTTC
TRBJ2-1,.,.,TRBV7-2,CASSLNSLTSNEQFF,TGTGCCAGCAGCTTAAATAGCCTCACCTCTAATGAGCAGTTCTTC
TRBJ2-1,TRBD2,.,TRBV20-1,CSARGAGEAYNEQFF,TGCAGTGCTAGAGGTGCGGGAGAGGCCTACAATGAGCAGTTCTTC
TRBJ2-3,.,few,TRBV5-1,CASGLVGRSTDTQYF,TGCGCCAGCGGTCTAGTGGGCCGTAGCACAGATACGCAGTATTTT
TRBJ2-1,TRBD2,few,TRBV3-1,CASSQDASGTYNEQFF,TGTGCCAGCAGCCAAGATGCTAGCGGGACCTACAATGAGCAGTTCTTC
TRBJ2-5,.,few,TRBV18,CASSPQILTEQETQYF,TGTGCCAGCTCACCACAAATCCTAACAGAACAAGAGACCCAGTACTTC
TRBJ1-1,TRBD1,many,TRBV18,CASSRSDRGTEAFF,TGTGCCAGCTCACGATCCGACAGGGGGACTGAAGCTTTCTTT
TRBJ2-2,TRBD1,.,TRBV12-3/TRBV12-4,CASTDRQGRRRTNTGELFF,TGTGCCAGCACCGACCGACAGGGAAGACGCAGAACGAACACCGGGGAGCTGTTTTTT